This TCR beta chain stems from a study of cytomegalovirus exposure and HLA in healthy donors. 13 Jbeta primers and 60 Vbeta primers were used for the PCR. Measured with immunoSEQ multiplex PCR; TCRdb has only the in-frame clones, and not every one. The sample shows 90,000 to 140,000 clones, around 77% of them seen only once. Germline loops: CDR1 KGHSH, CDR2 LQKENI. CDR3 length: 14 amino acids. The junction had 6 bases not matched to a gene; V was cut back by 3 bases and J by 6 bases. This receptor was identified in a woman aged 40 to 50 in good health and CMV-seropositive. The sample was PBMCs. The chain carries TRBV18 and TRBJ1-2; 8 bases line up with TRBD1. CDR3 region: CASSPGQGVNGYTF. As DNA, the CDR3 is TGTGCCAGCTCACCCGGACAGGGAGTAAATGGCTACACCTTC. Filled out from reference TRBV18 and TRBJ1-2, the complete variable domain reads NAGVMQNPRHLVRRRGQEARLRCSPMKGHSHVYWYRQLPEEGLKFMVYLQKENIIDESGMPKERFSAEFPKEGPSILRIQQVVRGDSAAYFCASSPGQGVNGYTFGSGTRLTVV.